These 29 T cell receptor beta chains were all obtained from the same sample, sequenced in a study of Graves' ophthalmopathy and Graves' hyperthyroidism. RNA transcripts provided the template for amplifying TCR beta CDR3 regions. HTBI primers were employed in first-round RT-PCR, then a second-round multiplex PCR followed. TCRdb redid the calling of the multiplex PCR reads with MiXCR, one entry per CDR3 protein. The table records 200,000 to 250,000 distinct CDR3 sequences, around a fifth of them present only once. Sample: peripheral blood. Receptors were obtained from a woman aged 50 to 60 with Graves' ophthalmopathy.

This clonotype was picked up many times. This chain uses TRBV12-3 or TRBV12-4 with TRBJ1-3; no clear D gene. The CDR3 has 16 residues. The V end lost 6 bases, the J end lost 0 bases, and 15 bases lay between the germline ends. CDR3 nucleotide sequence: TGTGCCAGCAGACCCGGACGGTACCGCTCTGGAAACACCATATATTTT. Protein sequence: CASRPGRYRSGNTIYF.

Comment on this clonotype: This may stem from a read error, because a much larger clone lies one nucleotide away. The chain employs TRBV11-2 and TRBJ1-1; D remains ambiguous. This CDR3 spans 14 amino acids. Germline assignment: CDR1 SGHAT and CDR2 FQNNGV. V lost 1 base and J 1 base, leaving 7 bases between the germline ends. CDR3 in amino acids: CASSLVLENTEAFF. The CDR3 DNA reads TGTGCCAGCAGCTTAGTTCTGGAGAACACTGAAGCTTTCTTT.

Many counts were recorded for this clonotype. The chain uses TRBV19 and TRBJ2-7; D call uncertain. The CDR3 totals 15 residues. Germline V gene lookup returns CDR1 LNHDA and CDR2 SQIVND (reference sequence). The V gene lost 1 base and the J gene lost 0 bases, with 10 bases spanning the gap. The CDR3 DNA sequence: TGTGCCAGTAGTATAGGGATAACGGGCTCCTACGAGCAGTACTTC. Translating gives CASSIGITGSYEQYF.

This clonotype was observed at least ten times. The V and J genes are TRBV29-1 and TRBJ2-7; perhaps D is TRBD1 or TRBD2 (5 bases each). The CDR3 is 14 residues long. The V gene lost 6 bases and the J gene lost 3 bases, with 18 bases spanning the gap. Germline V gives CDR1 SQVTM, CDR2 ANQGSEA. The CDR3 region is CSVRTHSDYYEQYF. The CDR3 bases are TGCAGCGTACGGACACATTCCGACTACTACGAGCAGTACTTC.

This clonotype was counted only a few times. The J gene is TRBJ2-7, the V gene TRBV20-1; 9 positions agree with TRBD2. Losses at the gene ends were 5 bases for V and 2 bases for J; bases not matched to a gene: 16. Germline values: CDR1 DFQATT, CDR2 SNEGSKA (reference sequence). The CDR3 spans 17 residues. The CDR3 loop is CSAFAGLSGRFPYEQYF. In DNA form, the CDR3 reads TGCAGTGCTTTCGCCGGCCTAAGCGGGAGGTTTCCCTACGAGCAGTACTTC.

This clonotype was seen repeatedly, ten times or more. The chain employs TRBV5-6 and TRBJ2-7, with D possibly TRBD1 on 5 matching bases. V lost 3 bases and J 7 bases, leaving 14 bases between the germline ends. Germline CDR1 SGHDT, CDR2 YYEEEE. The CDR3 spans 13 residues. This chain's CDR3 is CASSSKTGWEQYF. CDR3 in DNA: TGTGCCAGCAGCTCCAAAACAGGATGGGAGCAGTACTTC.

This clonotype occurred a few times. The chain has TRBV20-1 and TRBJ2-3, with TRBD2 identical over 11 bases. The CDR3 is 18 residues long. Germline V gene data show CDR1 as DFQATT and CDR2 as SNEGSKA (reference sequence). With 4 bases clipped from V and 0 bases from J, the junction kept 12 bases outside the gene matches. For the CDR3, the DNA is TGCAGTGCTATGGGCAGGCTAGCGGGAGGCCTGAGCACAGATACGCAGTATTTT. Translating it yields CSAMGRLAGGLSTDTQYF.

This clonotype was observed a handful of times. The chain employs TRBV6-1 and TRBJ2-7; 11 bases are shared with TRBD2. The germline V gene has CDR1 MNHNS and CDR2 SASEGT. The CDR3 extends over 16 amino acids. V was pared by 7 bases and J by 2 bases, with 10 bases of the junction left unmatched. The CDR3 sequence: CASTRSGGLAAYEQYF. The CDR3 DNA reads as TGTGCCAGCACCCGATCAGGGGGACTAGCGGCCTACGAGCAGTACTTC.

This clonotype appeared a single time. The rearrangement joins TRBV5-1 to TRBJ2-7; the match to TRBD1 covers 7 bases. The length of the CDR3 is 14 residues. J lost 3 bases, V lost 4 bases, and 7 bases had no gene match. Per germline, CDR1 SGHRS and CDR2 YFSETQ. CDR3 in amino acids: CASSQPGTDYEQYF. In DNA, the CDR3 is TGCGCCAGCAGCCAGCCCGGGACAGACTACGAGCAGTACTTC.

Ten or more counts support this clonotype. V and J are TRBV6-5 and TRBJ1-2; maybe TRBD1 (6 bases). Trimming took off 2 bases at V and 1 base at J, with 17 bases between the two ends. The CDR3 is made up of 17 amino acids. Germline CDR1 MNHEY, CDR2 SVGAGI. CDR3 in DNA: TGTGCCAGCAGTTACCGGGACACATACTCGAATAACTATGGCTACACCTTC. The encoded protein is CASSYRDTYSNNYGYTF.

The J gene is TRBJ2-7, the V gene TRBV6-1; D is possibly TRBD2 (6 bases). The ends were cut back, 8 bases at V and 2 bases at J, with 10 bases in the middle. This CDR3 comprises 12 residues. CDR1 MNHNS and CDR2 SASEGT come from the germline V gene. This CDR3 reads CASASVTYEQYF. The DNA for the CDR3 is TGTGCCAGCGCTAGCGTAACCTACGAGCAGTACTTC.

This clonotype was detected ten times or more. The chain has TRBV2 and TRBJ2-5; the match to TRBD2 covers 15 bases. The CDR3 has 16 residues. V shed 4 bases and J 2 bases; nucleotides not matched to a gene: 2. Germline V gene data show CDR1 as SNHLY and CDR2 as FYNNEI. The CDR3 loop is CASSAGTSGRQETQYF. Written as DNA, the CDR3 is TGTGCCAGCAGTGCAGGGACTAGCGGGAGGCAAGAGACCCAGTACTTC.

V and J are TRBV11-2 and TRBJ1-1; unclear D gene. Trimming took 3 bases from V and 4 from J, leaving 12 bases between them. CDR3 length: 14 amino acids. In germline, CDR1 is SGHAT, CDR2 FQNNGV. CDR3 coding DNA: TGTGCCAGCAGCTTTTGGGAACTGGGCACTGAAGCTTTCTTT. It is translated as CASSFWELGTEAFF.

This clonotype was observed a handful of times. CDR3 in amino acids: CAWGTTGNTIYF. CDR3 in DNA: TGTGCCTGGGGGACAACTGGAAACACCATATATTTT. The genes are TRBV30 and TRBJ1-3, with D tentatively TRBD1 (6 bases). Germline V lookup: CDR1 GTSNPN, CDR2 SVGIG (reference sequence). Trimming took off 5 bases at V and 2 bases at J, with 7 bases between the two ends. The CDR3 totals 12 residues. The full variable domain, its missing parts supplied by reference TRBV30 and TRBJ1-3, is SQTIHQWPATLVQPVGSPLSLECTVEGTSNPNLYWYRQAAGRGLQLLFYSVGIGQISSEVPQNLSASRPQDRQFILSSKKLLLSDSGFYLCAWGTTGNTIYFGEGSWLTVV.

This clonotype occurred many times. The V and J genes are TRBV6-4 and TRBJ1-3; D call uncertain. This CDR3 is built from 14 residues. Germline V lookup: CDR1 MRHNA, CDR2 SNTAGT. Trimming left V 5 bases short and J 4 bases short, with 12 bases between. CDR3 coding DNA: TGTGCCAGCAGTACAGTGGCAGTCGGAAACACCATATATTTT. It is translated as CASSTVAVGNTIYF.

The V and J genes are TRBV30 and TRBJ1-2; the D gene is possibly TRBD1 (5 bases). The CDR3 runs to 13 residues. Germline V gene data show CDR1 as GTSNPN and CDR2 as SVGIG (reference sequence). Between the trimmed V and J ends, which lost 2 bases and 4 bases, there was a span of 11 bases. DNA for the CDR3: TGTGCCTGGAGTTTAAATAGGGGCTATGGCTACACCTTC. Its protein product is CAWSLNRGYGYTF.

This clonotype was seen many times. This rearrangement joins TRBV28 to TRBJ2-7; 14 bases fit TRBD2. The V gene end was trimmed by 5 bases and the J gene end by 3 bases; junction bases not matched to a gene: 6. The length of the CDR3 is 16 residues. Germline-derived CDR1 and CDR2 are MDHEN and SYDVKM. The CDR3 here is CASSTPGTSGSYEQYF. CDR3 nucleotides: TGTGCCAGCAGTACACCCGGGACTAGCGGGAGCTACGAGCAGTACTTC.

The table lists this clonotype with a few counts. The chain is built from TRBV3-1 and TRBJ1-1; 7 bases line up with TRBD1. V shed 2 bases, J shed 4 bases, and the junction held 4 bases outside the gene matches. CDR1 is LGHDT, CDR2 YNNKEL, per germline (reference sequence). The CDR3 contains 14 residues. CDR3 sequence reads: CASSQFTGATEAFF. The CDR3 DNA reads TGTGCCAGCAGCCAATTTACAGGGGCCACTGAAGCTTTCTTT.

This clonotype was seen repeatedly, ten times or more. The chain's CDR3 is CSARVPYSGNTIYF. As DNA, the CDR3 is TGCAGTGCTAGAGTACCGTACTCTGGAAACACCATATATTTT. The rearrangement joins TRBV20-1 to TRBJ1-3; D is unclear. V was trimmed by 1 base and J by 0 bases, leaving 7 bases between them. CDR3 size: 14 residues. Germline CDR1 DFQATT, CDR2 SNEGSKA (reference sequence).

This clonotype showed up just a few times. The CDR3 is CASSLVGGAGQGYTF. The CDR3 bases are TGTGCCAGCAGCTTGGTAGGGGGGGCCGGTCAAGGCTACACCTTC. This rearrangement joins TRBV5-6 to TRBJ1-2; D is possibly TRBD1 (6 bases). The CDR3 consists of 15 residues. Trimming left V 0 bases short and J 8 bases short, with 17 bases between. CDR1 is SGHDT and CDR2 is YYEEEE in the germline V gene.

The chain couples TRBV5-1 to TRBJ2-7, with 12 positions matching TRBD1. The length of the CDR3 is 16 residues. With 7 bases clipped from V and 3 bases from J, the junction kept 11 bases outside the gene matches. Germline values: CDR1 SGHRS, CDR2 YFSETQ. The DNA for the CDR3 is TGCGCCAGCGCACCGGGACAGGGGGCGCGTGGCTACGAGCAGTACTTC. It codes for CASAPGQGARGYEQYF. The entire variable domain, with the rest obtained from reference TRBV5-1 and TRBJ2-7, is as follows: KAGVTQTPRYLIKTRGQQVTLSCSPISGHRSVSWYQQTPGQGLQFLFEYFSETQRNKGNFPGRFSGRQFSNSRSEMNVSTLELGDSALYLCASAPGQGARGYEQYFGPGTRLTVT.

The rearrangement joins TRBV20-1 to TRBJ2-6, with 8 positions matching TRBD2. In germline, CDR1 is DFQATT, CDR2 SNEGSKA (reference sequence). J was trimmed by 0 bases and V by 0 bases; bases with no gene match: 10. The CDR3 has 19 residues. The CDR3 reads CSARDGRLAGRSGANVLTF. Written as DNA, the CDR3 is TGCAGTGCTAGAGATGGGAGGCTAGCGGGCCGCTCTGGGGCCAACGTCCTGACTTTC.

The chain has TRBV12-3 or TRBV12-4 and TRBJ2-7, with D possibly matching TRBD1 (6 bases). V was shortened by 6 bases and J by 2 bases, with 14 bases between the two germline ends. This CDR3 comprises 14 residues. CDR3 loop: CASSKTGLTYEQYF. CDR3 sequence (DNA): TGTGCCAGCAGCAAAACAGGGCTGACCTACGAGCAGTACTTC.

This clonotype showed up many times. This chain links TRBV3-1 with TRBJ2-5; TRBD1 is a possible D gene (5 bases). The CDR3 contains 15 residues. The V gene's germline CDR1 is LGHDT and CDR2 YNNKEL (reference sequence). Trimming left V 4 bases short and J 2 bases short, with 14 bases between. The CDR3 region is CASSPPGHIQETQYF. The CDR3 DNA follows: TGTGCCAGCAGCCCCCCCGGACATATTCAAGAGACCCAGTACTTC.

This clonotype has a count of ten or more. J is TRBJ2-5 and V is TRBV24-1, with 7 bases matching TRBD2. The V gene's germline CDR1 is KGHDR and CDR2 SFDVKD. The CDR3 has 17 amino acids. Trimming took 0 bases from V and 1 from J; bases not matched to a gene: 7. The CDR3 region is CATSDLGATSPQETQYF. For the CDR3, the DNA is TGTGCCACCAGTGATTTGGGAGCGACTAGCCCCCAAGAGACCCAGTACTTC.

Here the CDR3 DNA reads TGCGCCAGCAGCTTCCAGGGACAGGGTAGGCCCTACGAGCAGTACTTC. This encodes CASSFQGQGRPYEQYF. This chain joins TRBV5-1 and TRBJ2-7; 9 bases are a match to TRBD1. V lost 2 bases and J lost 2; bases outside the gene matches: 8. CDR1 is SGHRS and CDR2 is YFSETQ in the germline V gene. This CDR3 is built from 16 residues.

Ten or more counts support this clonotype. V and J are TRBV19 and TRBJ2-7, with 7 bases that match TRBD2. V shed 5 bases and J 1 base; nucleotides not matched to a gene: 8. The CDR3 totals 15 residues. Germline V CDR1 and CDR2: LNHDA, SQIVND (reference sequence). The CDR3 nucleotides read TGTGCCAGTAGTCCAACCTCAGCGGGGTCCTACGAGCAGTACTTC. It is translated as CASSPTSAGSYEQYF. Combining the CDR3 with reference TRBV19 and TRBJ2-7 gives the whole variable domain DGGITQSPKYLFRKEGQNVTLSCEQNLNHDAMYWYRQDPGQGLRLIYYSQIVNDFQKGDIAEGYSVSREKKESFPLTVTSAQKNPTAFYLCASSPTSAGSYEQYFGPGTRLTVT.

Ten or more counts support this clonotype. This chain connects TRBV13 to TRBJ2-2; TRBD2 matches 10 bases. V dropped 5 bases and J dropped 4; count of bases not matched to a gene: 13. The CDR3 extends over 18 amino acids. Germline values: CDR1 PRHDT, CDR2 FYEKMQ (reference sequence). The DNA for the CDR3 is TGTGCCAGCAGCCCCTTGACTAGCGGGCTCGAACCCACCGGGGAGCTGTTTTTT. Translation gives CASSPLTSGLEPTGELFF.

This clonotype was counted at least ten times. The chain uses TRBV10-3 and TRBJ2-7, with D possibly being TRBD2 (6 bases). Deletions cut 3 bases from V and 7 bases from J, with 10 bases between. The CDR3 covers 12 residues. Germline-derived CDR1 and CDR2 are ENHRY and SYGVKD. CDR3 in DNA: TGTGCCATCAGTGATCTAGCGCGGGAGCAGTACTTC. Translated: CAISDLAREQYF.